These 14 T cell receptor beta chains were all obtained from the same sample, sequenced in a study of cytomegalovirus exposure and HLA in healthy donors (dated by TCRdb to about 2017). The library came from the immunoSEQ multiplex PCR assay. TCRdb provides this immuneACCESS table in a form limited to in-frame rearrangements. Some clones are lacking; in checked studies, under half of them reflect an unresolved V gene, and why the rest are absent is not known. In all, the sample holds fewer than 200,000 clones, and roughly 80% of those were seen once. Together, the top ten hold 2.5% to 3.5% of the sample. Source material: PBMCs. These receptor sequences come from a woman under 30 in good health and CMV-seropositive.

CDR3 in amino acids: CASSYLRVYEQYF. Here the CDR3 DNA reads TGTGCCAGCAGCTACCTCAGGGTTTATGAGCAGTACTTC. The rearrangement joins TRBV11-2 to TRBJ2-7; a possible D gene is TRBD1 (5 bases). The ends were cut back, 4 bases at V and 7 bases at J, with 14 bases in the middle. This CDR3 is built from 13 residues. The V gene's germline CDR1 is SGHAT and CDR2 FQNNGV.

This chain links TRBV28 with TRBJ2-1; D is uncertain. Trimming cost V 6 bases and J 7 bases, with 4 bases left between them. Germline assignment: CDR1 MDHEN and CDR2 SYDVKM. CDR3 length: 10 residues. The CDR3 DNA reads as TGTGCCAGCAGCCTTAATGAGCAGTTCTTC. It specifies CASSLNEQFF.

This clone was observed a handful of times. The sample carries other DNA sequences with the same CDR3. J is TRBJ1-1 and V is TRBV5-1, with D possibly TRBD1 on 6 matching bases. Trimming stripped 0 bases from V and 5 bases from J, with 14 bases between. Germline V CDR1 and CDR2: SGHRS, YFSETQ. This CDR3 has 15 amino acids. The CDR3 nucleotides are TGCGCCAGCAGCTTGGGCCCAGGGGAGGGGACTGAAGCTTTCTTT. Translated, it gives CASSLGPGEGTEAFF. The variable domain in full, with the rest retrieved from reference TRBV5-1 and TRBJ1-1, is KAGVTQTPRYLIKTRGQQVTLSCSPISGHRSVSWYQQTPGQGLQFLFEYFSETQRNKGNFPGRFSGRQFSNSRSEMNVSTLELGDSALYLCASSLGPGEGTEAFFGQGTRLTVV.

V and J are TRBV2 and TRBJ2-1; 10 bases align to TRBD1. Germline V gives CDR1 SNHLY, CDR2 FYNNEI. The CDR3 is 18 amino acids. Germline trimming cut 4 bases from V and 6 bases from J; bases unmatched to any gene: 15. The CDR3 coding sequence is TGTGCCAGCAGTGGGATGTTCAGTGGGGACAGGGGTCCCAATGAGCAGTTCTTC. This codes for CASSGMFSGDRGPNEQFF.

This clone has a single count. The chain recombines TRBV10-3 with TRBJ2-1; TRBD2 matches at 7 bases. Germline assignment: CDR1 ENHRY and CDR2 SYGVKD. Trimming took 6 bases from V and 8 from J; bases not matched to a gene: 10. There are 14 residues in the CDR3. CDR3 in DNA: TGTGCCATCAGGGCAGCGGGGAACTTCGATGAGCAGTTCTTC. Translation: CAIRAAGNFDEQFF.

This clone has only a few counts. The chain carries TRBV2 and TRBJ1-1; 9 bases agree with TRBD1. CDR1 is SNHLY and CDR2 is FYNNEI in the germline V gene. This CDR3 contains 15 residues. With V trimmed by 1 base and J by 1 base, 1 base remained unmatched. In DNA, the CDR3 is TGTGCCAGCAGTGAAGGGGGACAGGGGAACACTGAAGCTTTCTTT. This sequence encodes CASSEGGQGNTEAFF.

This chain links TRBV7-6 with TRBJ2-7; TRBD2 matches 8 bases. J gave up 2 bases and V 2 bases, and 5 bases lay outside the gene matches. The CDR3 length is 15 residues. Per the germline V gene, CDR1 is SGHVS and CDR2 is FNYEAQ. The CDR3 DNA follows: TGTGCCAGCAGCTTAATGAGCGGGGGACCCTACGAGCAGTACTTC. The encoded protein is CASSLMSGGPYEQYF.

The CDR3, as DNA: TGTGCCAGCAGCGTAGACAGGGCCACTGAAGCTTTCTTT. Its translation is CASSVDRATEAFF. The chain is built from TRBV9 and TRBJ1-1; D perhaps matches TRBD1 (6 bases). This CDR3 comprises 13 residues. Between the trimmed V and J ends, which lost 0 bases and 4 bases, there was a span of 7 bases. Germline CDR1 is SGDLS and CDR2 is YYNGEE.

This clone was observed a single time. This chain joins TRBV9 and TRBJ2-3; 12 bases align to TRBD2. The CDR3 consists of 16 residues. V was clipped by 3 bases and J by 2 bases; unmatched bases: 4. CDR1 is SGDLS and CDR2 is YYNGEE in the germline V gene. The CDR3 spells CASSAGLAGTTDTQYF. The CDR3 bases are TGTGCCAGCAGCGCCGGACTAGCGGGGACCACAGATACGCAGTATTTT.

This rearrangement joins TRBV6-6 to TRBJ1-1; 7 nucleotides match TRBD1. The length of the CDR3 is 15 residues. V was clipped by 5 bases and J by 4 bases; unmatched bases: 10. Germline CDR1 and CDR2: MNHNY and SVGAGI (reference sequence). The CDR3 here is CASSLKGGGGTEAFF. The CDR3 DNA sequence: TGTGCCAGCAGTCTGAAAGGGGGCGGTGGCACTGAAGCTTTCTTT.

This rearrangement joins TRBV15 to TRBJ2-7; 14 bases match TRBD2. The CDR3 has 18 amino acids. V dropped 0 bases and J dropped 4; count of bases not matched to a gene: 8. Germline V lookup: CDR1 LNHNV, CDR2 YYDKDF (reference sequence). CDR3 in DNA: TGTGCCACCAGCAGAGAGACTAGCGGGGGGGTCTCCGCATACGAGCAGTACTTC. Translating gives CATSRETSGGVSAYEQYF.

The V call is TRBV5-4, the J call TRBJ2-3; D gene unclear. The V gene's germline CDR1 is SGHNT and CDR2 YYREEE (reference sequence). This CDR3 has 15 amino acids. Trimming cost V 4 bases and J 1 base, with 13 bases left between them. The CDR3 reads CASSPRSSGTDTQYF. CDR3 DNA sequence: TGTGCCAGCAGCCCCCGATCCAGTGGCACAGATACGCAGTATTTT.

CDR3 in amino acids: CASRSTGETEAFF. The CDR3 coding sequence is TGTGCCAGCAGGTCTACAGGGGAAACTGAAGCTTTCTTT. The chain carries TRBV7-3 and TRBJ1-1; 7 nucleotides line up with TRBD1. Germline V lookup: CDR1 SGHTA, CDR2 FQGTGA. V lost 6 bases and J lost 5; bases outside the gene matches: 6. This CDR3 has 13 residues.

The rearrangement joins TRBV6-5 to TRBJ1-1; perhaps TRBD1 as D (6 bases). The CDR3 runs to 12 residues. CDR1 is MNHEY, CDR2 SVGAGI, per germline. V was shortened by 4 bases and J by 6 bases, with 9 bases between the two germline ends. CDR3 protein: CASSSDSSEAFF. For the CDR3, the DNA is TGTGCCAGCAGTTCGGACAGTTCTGAAGCTTTCTTT.